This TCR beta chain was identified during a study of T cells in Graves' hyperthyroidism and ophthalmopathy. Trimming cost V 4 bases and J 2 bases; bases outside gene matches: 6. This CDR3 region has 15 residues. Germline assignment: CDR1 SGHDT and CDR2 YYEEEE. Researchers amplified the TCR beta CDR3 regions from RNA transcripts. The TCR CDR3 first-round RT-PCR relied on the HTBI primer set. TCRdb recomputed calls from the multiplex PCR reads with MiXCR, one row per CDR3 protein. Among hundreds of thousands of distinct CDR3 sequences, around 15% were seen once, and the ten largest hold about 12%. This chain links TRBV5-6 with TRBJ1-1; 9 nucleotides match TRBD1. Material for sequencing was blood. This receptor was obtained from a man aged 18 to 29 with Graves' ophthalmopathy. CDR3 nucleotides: TGTGCCAGCAGCGCGAACAGGGGGCTAAACACTGAAGCTTTCTTT. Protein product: CASSANRGLNTEAFF.